The count of the clone carrying this T cell receptor beta chain is one. The data stem from a study of blood T cell repertoires in COVID-19. The CDR3 length is 16 residues. Looked up from germline, CDR1 is SGHRS and CDR2 is YFSETQ. Between the trimmed V and J ends, which lost 0 bases and 4 bases, there was a span of 15 bases. Data came from immunoSEQ multiplex PCR; TCRdb stores just in-frame clones and leaves some out. The profile shows 150,000 to 160,000 clones, 80% to 90% of them singletons. Sequences were obtained from peripheral blood. This receptor was identified in a woman between 50 and 59 years old with acute or convalescent COVID-19. The gene calls are TRBV5-1 and TRBJ2-3, with D unclear. CDR3 bases: TGCGCCAGCAGCTTGGCTTCTAGATTCGGCGCAGATACGCAGTATTTT. It encodes CASSLASRFGADTQYF. The variable domain in full, with the rest retrieved from reference TRBV5-1 and TRBJ2-3, is KAGVTQTPRYLIKTRGQQVTLSCSPISGHRSVSWYQQTPGQGLQFLFEYFSETQRNKGNFPGRFSGRQFSNSRSEMNVSTLELGDSALYLCASSLASRFGADTQYFGPGTRLTVL.